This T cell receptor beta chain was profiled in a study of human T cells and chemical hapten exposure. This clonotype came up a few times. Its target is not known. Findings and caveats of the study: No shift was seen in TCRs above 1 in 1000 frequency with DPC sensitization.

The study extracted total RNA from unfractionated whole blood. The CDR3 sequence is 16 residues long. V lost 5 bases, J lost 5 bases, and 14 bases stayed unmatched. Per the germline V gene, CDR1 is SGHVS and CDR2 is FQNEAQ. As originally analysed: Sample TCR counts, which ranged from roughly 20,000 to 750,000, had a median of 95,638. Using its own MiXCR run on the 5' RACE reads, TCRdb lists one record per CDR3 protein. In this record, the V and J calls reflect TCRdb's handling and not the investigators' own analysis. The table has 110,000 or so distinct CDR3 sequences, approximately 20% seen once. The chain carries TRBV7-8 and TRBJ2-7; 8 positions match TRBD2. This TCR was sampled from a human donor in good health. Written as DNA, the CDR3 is TGTGCCAGCAGCCCCTGGGGGAGCGGGAGAAGCGACGAGCAGTACTTC. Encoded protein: CASSPWGSGRSDEQYF.